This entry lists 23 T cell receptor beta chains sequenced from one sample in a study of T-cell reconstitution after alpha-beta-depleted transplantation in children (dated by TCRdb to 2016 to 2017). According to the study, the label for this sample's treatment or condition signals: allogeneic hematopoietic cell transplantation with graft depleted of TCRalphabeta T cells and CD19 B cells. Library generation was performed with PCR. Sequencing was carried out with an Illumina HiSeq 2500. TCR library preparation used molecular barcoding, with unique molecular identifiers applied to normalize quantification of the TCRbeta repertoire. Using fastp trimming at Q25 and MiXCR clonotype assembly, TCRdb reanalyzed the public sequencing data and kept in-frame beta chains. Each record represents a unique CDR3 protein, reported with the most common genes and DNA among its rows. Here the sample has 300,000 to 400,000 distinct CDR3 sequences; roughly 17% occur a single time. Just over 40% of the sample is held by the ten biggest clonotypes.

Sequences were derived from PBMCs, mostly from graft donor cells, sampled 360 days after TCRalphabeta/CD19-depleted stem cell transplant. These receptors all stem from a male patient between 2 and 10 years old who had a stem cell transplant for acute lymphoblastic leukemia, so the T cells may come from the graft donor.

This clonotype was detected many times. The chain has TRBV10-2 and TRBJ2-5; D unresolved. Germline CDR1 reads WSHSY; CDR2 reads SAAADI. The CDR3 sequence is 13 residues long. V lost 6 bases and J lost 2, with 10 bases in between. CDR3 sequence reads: CASRNEQQETQYF. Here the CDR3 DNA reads TGCGCCAGCAGAAACGAGCAACAAGAGACCCAGTACTTC.

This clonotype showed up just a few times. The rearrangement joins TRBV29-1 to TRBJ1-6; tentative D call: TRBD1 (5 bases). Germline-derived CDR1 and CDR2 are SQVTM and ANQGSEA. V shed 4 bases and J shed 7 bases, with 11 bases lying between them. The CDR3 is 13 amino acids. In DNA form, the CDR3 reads TGCAGCGTTGCGGGGGGGAACAATTCACCCCTCCACTTT. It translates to CSVAGGNNSPLHF.

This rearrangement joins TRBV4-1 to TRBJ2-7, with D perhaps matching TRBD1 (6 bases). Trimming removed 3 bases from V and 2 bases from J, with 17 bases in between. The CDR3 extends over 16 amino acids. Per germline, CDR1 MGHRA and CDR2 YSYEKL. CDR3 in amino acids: CASSQDQRTAAYEQYF. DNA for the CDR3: TGCGCCAGCAGCCAGGACCAGAGGACAGCAGCCTACGAGCAGTACTTC.

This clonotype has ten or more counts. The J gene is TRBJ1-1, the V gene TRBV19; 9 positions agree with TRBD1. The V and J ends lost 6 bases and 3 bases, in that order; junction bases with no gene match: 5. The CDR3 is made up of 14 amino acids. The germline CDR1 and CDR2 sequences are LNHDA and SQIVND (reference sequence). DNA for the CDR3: TGTGCCAGTAGCCCGGGACAGGGATACACTGAAGCTTTCTTT. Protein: CASSPGQGYTEAFF.

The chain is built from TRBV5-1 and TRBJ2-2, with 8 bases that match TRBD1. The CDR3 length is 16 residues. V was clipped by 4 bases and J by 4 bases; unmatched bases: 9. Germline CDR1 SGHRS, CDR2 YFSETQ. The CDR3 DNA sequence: TGCGCCAGCAGCGTATCAGGGGGCGAATTCACCGGGGAGCTGTTTTTT. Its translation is CASSVSGGEFTGELFF. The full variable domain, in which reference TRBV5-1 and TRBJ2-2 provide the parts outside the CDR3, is KAGVTQTPRYLIKTRGQQVTLSCSPISGHRSVSWYQQTPGQGLQFLFEYFSETQRNKGNFPGRFSGRQFSNSRSEMNVSTLELGDSALYLCASSVSGGEFTGELFFGEGSRLTVL.

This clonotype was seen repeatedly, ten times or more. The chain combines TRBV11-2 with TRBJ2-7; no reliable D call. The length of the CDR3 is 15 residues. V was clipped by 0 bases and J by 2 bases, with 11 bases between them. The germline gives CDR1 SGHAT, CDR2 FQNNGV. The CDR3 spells CASSLDLVIAYEQYF. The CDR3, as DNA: TGTGCCAGCAGCTTAGATCTGGTGATTGCCTACGAGCAGTACTTC.

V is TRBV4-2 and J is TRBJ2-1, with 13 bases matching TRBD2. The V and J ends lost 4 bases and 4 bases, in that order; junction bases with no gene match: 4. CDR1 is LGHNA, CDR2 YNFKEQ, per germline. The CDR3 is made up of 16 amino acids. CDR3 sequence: CASSLLLAGGYNEQFF. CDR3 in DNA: TGTGCCAGCAGCCTTCTACTAGCGGGAGGGTACAATGAGCAGTTCTTC.

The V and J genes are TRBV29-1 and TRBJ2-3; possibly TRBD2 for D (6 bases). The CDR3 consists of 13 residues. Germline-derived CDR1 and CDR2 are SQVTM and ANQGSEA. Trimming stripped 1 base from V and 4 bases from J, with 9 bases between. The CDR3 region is CSVEAGDADTQYF. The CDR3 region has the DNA TGCAGCGTTGAAGCGGGAGATGCAGATACGCAGTATTTT.

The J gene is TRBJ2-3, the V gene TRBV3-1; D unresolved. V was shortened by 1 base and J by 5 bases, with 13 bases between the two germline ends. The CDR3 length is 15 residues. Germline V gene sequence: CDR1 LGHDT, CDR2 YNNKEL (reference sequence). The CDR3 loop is CASSQGYGRQDTQYF. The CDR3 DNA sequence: TGTGCCAGCAGCCAAGGGTACGGTAGGCAAGATACGCAGTATTTT.

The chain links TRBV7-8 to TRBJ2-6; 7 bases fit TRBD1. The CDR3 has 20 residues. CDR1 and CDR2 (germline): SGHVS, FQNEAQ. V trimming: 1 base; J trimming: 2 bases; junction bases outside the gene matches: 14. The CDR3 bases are TGTGCCAGCAGCTTAGTAACCACAGGGGCCTCCCTGACTGGGGCCAACGTCCTGACTTTC. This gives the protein CASSLVTTGASLTGANVLTF.

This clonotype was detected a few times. CDR3 region: CASSQGNSPDTQYF. CDR3 coding DNA: TGCGCCAGCAGCCAAGGCAACTCCCCAGATACGCAGTATTTT. This chain links TRBV4-3 with TRBJ2-3; D call uncertain. CDR1 is LGHNA and CDR2 is YSLEER in the germline V gene. The length of the CDR3 is 14 residues. Trimming took off 1 base at V and 4 bases at J, with 9 bases between the two ends.

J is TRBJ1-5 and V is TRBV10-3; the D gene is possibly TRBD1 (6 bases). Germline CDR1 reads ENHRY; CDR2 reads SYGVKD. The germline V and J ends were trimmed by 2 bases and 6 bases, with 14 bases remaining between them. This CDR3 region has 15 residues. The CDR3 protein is CAISEGGREAQPQHF. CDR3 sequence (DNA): TGTGCCATCAGTGAGGGGGGGCGCGAAGCTCAGCCCCAGCATTTT.

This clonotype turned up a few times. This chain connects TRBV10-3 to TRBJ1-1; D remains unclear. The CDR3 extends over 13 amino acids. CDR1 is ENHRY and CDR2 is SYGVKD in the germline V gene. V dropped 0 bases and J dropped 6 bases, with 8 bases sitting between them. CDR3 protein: CAISESRWAEAFF. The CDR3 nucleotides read TGTGCCATCAGTGAGTCGAGATGGGCTGAAGCTTTCTTT.

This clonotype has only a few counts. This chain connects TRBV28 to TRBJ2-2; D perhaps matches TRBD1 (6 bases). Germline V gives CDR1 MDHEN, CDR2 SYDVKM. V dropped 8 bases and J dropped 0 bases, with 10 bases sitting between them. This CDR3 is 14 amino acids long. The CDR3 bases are TGTGCCAGCTGTGCAGGGGCGAACACCGGGGAGCTGTTTTTT. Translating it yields CASCAGANTGELFF.

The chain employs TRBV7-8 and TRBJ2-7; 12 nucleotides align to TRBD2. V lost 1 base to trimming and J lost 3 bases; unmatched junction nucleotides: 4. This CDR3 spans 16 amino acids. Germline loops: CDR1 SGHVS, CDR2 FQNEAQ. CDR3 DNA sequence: TGTGCCAGCAGCTTAGAGCTAGCGGGAGGGCTCTACGAGCAGTACTTC. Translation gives CASSLELAGGLYEQYF.

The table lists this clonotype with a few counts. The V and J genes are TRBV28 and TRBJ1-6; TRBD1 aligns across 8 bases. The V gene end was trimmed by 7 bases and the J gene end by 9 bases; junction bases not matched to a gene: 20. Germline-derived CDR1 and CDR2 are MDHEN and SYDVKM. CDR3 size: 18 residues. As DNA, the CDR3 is TGTGCCAGCACCGTAGGACAGGGACGGCCGTTTTCGGGTTCACCCCTCCACTTT. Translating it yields CASTVGQGRPFSGSPLHF.

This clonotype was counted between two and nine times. The CDR3 DNA is TGTGCCAGCAGTTTACTGGGGGGAAGCAATCAGCCCCAGCATTTT. Translating gives CASSLLGGSNQPQHF. The chain links TRBV28 to TRBJ1-5; maybe TRBD1 (5 bases). Germline loops: CDR1 MDHEN, CDR2 SYDVKM. The CDR3 is 15 residues long. Trimming left V 2 bases short and J 1 base short, with 9 bases between. Using reference TRBV28 and TRBJ1-5 for the parts outside the CDR3, the full variable domain is DVKVTQSSRYLVKRTGEKVFLECVQDMDHENMFWYRQDPGLGLRLIYFSYDVKMKEKGDIPEGYSVSREKKERFSLILESASTNQTSMYLCASSLLGGSNQPQHFGDGTRLSIL.

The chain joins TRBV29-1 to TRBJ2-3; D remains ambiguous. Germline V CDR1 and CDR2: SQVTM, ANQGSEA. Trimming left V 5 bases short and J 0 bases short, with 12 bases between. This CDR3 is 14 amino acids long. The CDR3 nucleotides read TGCAGCGTTACCGGGCCCCTTAGCACAGATACGCAGTATTTT. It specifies CSVTGPLSTDTQYF.

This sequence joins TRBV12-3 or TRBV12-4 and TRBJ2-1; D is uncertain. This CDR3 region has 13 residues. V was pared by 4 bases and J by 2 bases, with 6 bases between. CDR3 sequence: CASSSYPYNEQFF. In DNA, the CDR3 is TGTGCCAGCAGTTCGTATCCCTACAATGAGCAGTTCTTC.

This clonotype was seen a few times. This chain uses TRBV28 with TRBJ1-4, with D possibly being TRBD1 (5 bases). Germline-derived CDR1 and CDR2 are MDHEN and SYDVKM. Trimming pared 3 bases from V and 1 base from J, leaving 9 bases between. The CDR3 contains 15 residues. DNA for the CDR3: TGTGCCAGCAGTTTGGGGGGGGGAACTAATGAAAAACTGTTTTTT. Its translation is CASSLGGGTNEKLFF.

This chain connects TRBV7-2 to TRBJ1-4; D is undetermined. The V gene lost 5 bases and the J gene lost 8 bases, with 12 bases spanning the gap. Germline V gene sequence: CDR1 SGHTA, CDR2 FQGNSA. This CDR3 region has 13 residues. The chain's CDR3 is CASSPGSPEKLFF. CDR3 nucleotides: TGTGCCAGCAGCCCCGGTAGCCCCGAAAAACTGTTTTTT.

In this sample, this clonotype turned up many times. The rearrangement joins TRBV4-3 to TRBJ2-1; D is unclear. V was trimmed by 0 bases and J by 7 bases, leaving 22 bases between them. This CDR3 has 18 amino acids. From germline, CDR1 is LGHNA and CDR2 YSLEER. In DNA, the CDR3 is TGCGCCAGCAGCCAAGATCCGGCGGCGGAGTCGTATTTTAATGAGCAGTTCTTC. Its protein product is CASSQDPAAESYFNEQFF.

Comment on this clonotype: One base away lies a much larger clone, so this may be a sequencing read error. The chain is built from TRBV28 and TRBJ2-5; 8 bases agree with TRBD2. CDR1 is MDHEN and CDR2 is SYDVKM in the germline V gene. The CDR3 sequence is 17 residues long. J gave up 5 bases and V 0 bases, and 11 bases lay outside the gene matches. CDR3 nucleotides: TGTGCCAGCAGTTTATGGGATGGCCCAGCGGGAGTTGAGACCCAGTACTTC. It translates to CASSLWDGPAGVETQYF. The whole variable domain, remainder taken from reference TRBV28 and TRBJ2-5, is DVKVTQSSRYLVKRTGEKVFLECVQDMDHENMFWYRQDPGLGLRLIYFSYDVKMKEKGDIPEGYSVSREKKERFSLILESASTNQTSMYLCASSLWDGPAGVETQYFGPGTRLLVL.